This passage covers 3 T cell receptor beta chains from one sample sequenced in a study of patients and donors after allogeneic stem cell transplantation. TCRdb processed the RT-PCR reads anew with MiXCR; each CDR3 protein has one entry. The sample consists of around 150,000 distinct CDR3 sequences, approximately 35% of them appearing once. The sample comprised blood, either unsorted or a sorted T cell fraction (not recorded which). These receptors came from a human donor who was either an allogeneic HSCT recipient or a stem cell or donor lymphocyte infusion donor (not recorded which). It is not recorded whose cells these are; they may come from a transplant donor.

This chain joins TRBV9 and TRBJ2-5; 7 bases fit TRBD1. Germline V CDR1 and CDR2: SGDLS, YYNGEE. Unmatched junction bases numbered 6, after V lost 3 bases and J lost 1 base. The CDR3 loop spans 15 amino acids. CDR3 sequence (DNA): TGTGCCAGCAGCGATCGGGCAGGGGGCCAAGAGACCCAGTACTTC. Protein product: CASSDRAGGQETQYF.

CDR3: CASSLGFVNEQFF. Here the CDR3 DNA reads TGTGCCAGCAGCTTGGGATTTGTCAATGAGCAGTTCTTC. This chain connects TRBV5-6 to TRBJ2-1; D is undetermined. CDR1 and CDR2 (germline): SGHDT, YYEEEE. The CDR3 consists of 13 residues. Deletions cut 0 bases from V and 6 bases from J, with 7 bases between.

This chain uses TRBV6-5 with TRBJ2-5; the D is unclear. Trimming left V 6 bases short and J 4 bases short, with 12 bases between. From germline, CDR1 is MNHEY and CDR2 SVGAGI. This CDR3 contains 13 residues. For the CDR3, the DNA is TGTGCCAGCAGCCCCGCCCTCCCAGAGACCCAGTACTTC. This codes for CASSPALPETQYF.